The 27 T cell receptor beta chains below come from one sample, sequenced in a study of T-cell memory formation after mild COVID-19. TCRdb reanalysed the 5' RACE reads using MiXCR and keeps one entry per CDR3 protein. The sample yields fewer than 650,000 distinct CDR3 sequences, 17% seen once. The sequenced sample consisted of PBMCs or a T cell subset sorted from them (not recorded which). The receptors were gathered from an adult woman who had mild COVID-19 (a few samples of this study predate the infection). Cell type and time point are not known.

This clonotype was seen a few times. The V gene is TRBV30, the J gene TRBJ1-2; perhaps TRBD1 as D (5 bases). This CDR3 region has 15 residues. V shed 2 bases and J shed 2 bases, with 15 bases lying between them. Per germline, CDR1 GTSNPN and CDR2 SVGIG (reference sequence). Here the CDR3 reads CAWSSPGTVNYGYTF. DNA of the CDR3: TGTGCCTGGAGTTCTCCCGGGACCGTGAACTATGGCTACACCTTC.

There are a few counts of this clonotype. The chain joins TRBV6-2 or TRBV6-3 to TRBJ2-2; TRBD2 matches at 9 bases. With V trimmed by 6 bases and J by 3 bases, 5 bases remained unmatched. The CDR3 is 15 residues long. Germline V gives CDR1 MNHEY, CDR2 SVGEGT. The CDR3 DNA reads TGTGCCAGCAGAAGACTAGCGGCCGACACCGGGGAGCTGTTTTTT. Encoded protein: CASRRLAADTGELFF.

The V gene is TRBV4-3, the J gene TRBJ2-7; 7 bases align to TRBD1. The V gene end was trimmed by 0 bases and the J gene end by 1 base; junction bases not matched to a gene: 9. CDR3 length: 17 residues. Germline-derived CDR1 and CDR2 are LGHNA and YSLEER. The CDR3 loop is CASSQDHTGASSYEQYF. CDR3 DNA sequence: TGCGCCAGCAGCCAAGACCATACAGGGGCATCTTCCTACGAGCAGTACTTC.

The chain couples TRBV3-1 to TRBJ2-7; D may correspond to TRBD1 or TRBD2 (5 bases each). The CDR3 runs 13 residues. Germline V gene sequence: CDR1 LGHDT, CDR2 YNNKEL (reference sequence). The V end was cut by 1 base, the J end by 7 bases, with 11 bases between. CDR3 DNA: TGTGCCAGCAGCCAAGCCCGGGGCGGGGAGCAGTACTTC. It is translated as CASSQARGGEQYF.

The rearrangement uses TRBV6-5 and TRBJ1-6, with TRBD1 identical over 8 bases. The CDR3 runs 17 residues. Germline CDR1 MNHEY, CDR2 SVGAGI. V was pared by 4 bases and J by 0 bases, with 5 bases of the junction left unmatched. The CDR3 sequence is CASSLDRASSYNSPLHF. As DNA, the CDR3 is TGTGCCAGCAGTTTGGACAGGGCAAGCTCCTATAATTCACCCCTCCACTTT.

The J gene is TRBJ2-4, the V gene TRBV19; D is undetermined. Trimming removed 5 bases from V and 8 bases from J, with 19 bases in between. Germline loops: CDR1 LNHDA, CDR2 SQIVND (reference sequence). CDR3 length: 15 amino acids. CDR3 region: CASSPRSDLEDIQYF. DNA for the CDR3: TGTGCCAGTAGTCCAAGGTCGGATCTCGAGGACATTCAGTACTTC.

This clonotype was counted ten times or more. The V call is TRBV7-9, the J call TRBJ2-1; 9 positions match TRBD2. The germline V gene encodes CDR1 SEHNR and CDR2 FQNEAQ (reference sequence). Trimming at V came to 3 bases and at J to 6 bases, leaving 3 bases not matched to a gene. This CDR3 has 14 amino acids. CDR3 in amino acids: CASSLTSGPNEQFF. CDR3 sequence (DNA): TGTGCCAGCAGCTTGACTAGCGGCCCCAATGAGCAGTTCTTC.

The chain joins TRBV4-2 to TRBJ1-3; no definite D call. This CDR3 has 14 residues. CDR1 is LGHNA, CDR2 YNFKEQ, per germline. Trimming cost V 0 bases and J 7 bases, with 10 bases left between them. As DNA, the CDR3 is TGTGCCAGCAGCCAAGATCGCAGGACTAACACCATATATTTT. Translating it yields CASSQDRRTNTIYF.

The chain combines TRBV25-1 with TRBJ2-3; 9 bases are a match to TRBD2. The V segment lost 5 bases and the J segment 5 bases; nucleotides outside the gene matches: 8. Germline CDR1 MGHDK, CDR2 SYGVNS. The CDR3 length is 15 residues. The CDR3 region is CASSPGLAIRDTQYF. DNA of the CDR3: TGTGCCAGCAGTCCGGGACTAGCCATTCGAGATACGCAGTATTTT.

The CDR3 loop reads CASSVGGQGAVEQYF. The DNA of the CDR3 is TGTGCCAGCAGCGTGGGCGGCCAGGGGGCGGTGGAGCAGTACTTC. The chain links TRBV9 to TRBJ2-7; 8 nucleotides agree with TRBD1. The germline V gene encodes CDR1 SGDLS and CDR2 YYNGEE. Trimming cost V 2 bases and J 7 bases; bases outside gene matches: 11. The CDR3 length is 15 residues. Together with reference TRBV9 and TRBJ2-7, the CDR3 gives the full variable domain: DSGVTQTPKHLITATGQRVTLRCSPRSGDLSVYWYQQSLDQGLQFLIQYYNGEERAKGNILERFSAQQFPDLHSELNLSSLELGDSALYFCASSVGGQGAVEQYFGPGTRLTVT.

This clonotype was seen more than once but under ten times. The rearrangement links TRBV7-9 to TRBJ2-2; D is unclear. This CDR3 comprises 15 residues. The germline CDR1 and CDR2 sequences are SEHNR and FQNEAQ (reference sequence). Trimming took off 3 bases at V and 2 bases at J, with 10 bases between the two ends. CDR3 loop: CASSLVAANTGELFF. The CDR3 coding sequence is TGTGCCAGCAGCTTGGTGGCAGCTAACACCGGGGAGCTGTTTTTT.

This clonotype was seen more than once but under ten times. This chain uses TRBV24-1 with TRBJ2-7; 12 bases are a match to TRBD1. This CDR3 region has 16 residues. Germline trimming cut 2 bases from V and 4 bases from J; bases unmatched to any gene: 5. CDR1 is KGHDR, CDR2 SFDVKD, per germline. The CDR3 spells CATSDSGTGGLYEQYF. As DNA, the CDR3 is TGTGCCACCAGTGATTCCGGGACAGGGGGCTTGTACGAGCAGTACTTC.

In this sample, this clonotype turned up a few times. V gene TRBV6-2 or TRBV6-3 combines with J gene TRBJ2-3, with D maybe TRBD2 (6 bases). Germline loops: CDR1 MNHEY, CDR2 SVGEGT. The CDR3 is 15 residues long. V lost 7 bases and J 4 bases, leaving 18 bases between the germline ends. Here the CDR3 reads CASTQEGSGADTQYF. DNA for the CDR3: TGTGCCAGCACCCAGGAGGGGAGCGGCGCAGATACGCAGTATTTT.

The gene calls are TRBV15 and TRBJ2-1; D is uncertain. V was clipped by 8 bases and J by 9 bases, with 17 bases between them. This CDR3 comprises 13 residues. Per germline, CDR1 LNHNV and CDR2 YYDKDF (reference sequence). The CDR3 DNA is TGTGCCACCGGGGATGGGCTAGTGCTTGAGCAGTTCTTC. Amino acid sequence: CATGDGLVLEQFF.

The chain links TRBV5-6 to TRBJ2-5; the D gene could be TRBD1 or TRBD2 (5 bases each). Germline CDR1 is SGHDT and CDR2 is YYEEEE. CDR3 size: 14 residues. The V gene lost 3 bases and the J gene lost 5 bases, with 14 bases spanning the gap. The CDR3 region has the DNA TGTGCCAGCAGCTGGGCAAGAGGGGAGGAGACCCAGTACTTC. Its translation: CASSWARGEETQYF.

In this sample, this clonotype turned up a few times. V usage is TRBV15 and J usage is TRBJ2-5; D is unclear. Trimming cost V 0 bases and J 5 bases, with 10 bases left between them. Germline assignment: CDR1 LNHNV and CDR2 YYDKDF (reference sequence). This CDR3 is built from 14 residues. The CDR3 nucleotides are TGTGCCACCAGCAGAGATGTCGGCGTGGAGACCCAGTACTTC. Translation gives CATSRDVGVETQYF. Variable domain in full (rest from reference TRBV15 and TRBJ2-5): DAMVIQNPRYQVTQFGKPVTLSCSQTLNHNVMYWYQQKSSQAPKLLFHYYDKDFNNEADTPDNFQSRRPNTSFCFLDIRSPGLGDTAMYLCATSRDVGVETQYFGPGTRLLVL.

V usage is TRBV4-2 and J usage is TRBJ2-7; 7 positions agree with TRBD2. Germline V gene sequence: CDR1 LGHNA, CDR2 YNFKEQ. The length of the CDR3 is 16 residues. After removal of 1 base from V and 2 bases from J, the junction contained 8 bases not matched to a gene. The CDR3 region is CASSQGAGVSTYEQYF. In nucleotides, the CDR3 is TGTGCCAGCAGCCAAGGCGCGGGAGTCAGTACCTACGAGCAGTACTTC.

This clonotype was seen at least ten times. This CDR3 is CASSGSEAFF. CDR3 DNA: TGTGCCAGCAGTGGGTCTGAAGCTTTCTTT. The gene calls are TRBV2 and TRBJ1-1; D is undetermined. The germline V gene has CDR1 SNHLY and CDR2 FYNNEI. The V and J ends lost 4 bases and 6 bases respectively, with 3 bases between them. The CDR3 loop spans 10 amino acids.

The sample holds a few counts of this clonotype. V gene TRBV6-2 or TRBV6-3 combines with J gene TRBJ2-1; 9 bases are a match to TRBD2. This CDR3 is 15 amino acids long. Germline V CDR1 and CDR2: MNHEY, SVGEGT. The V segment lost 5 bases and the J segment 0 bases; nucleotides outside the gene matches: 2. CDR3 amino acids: CASSKRGDSYNEQFF. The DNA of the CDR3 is TGTGCCAGCAGTAAGCGGGGGGACTCCTACAATGAGCAGTTCTTC.

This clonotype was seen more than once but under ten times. The CDR3 reads CASSLGDRGYYEQYF. In nucleotides, the CDR3 is TGTGCCAGCAGCTTAGGGGACAGGGGATACTACGAGCAGTACTTC. This chain joins TRBV7-9 and TRBJ2-7; 10 nucleotides align to TRBD1. Looked up from germline, CDR1 is SEHNR and CDR2 is FQNEAQ (reference sequence). The CDR3 totals 15 residues. J was trimmed by 3 bases and V by 1 base; bases with no gene match: 3.

The CDR3 loop is CASRPGGNEKLFF. In nucleotides, the CDR3 is TGCGCCAGCAGACCAGGGGGGAATGAAAAACTGTTTTTT. The chain joins TRBV5-1 to TRBJ1-4, with 7 bases aligning to TRBD1. This CDR3 is built from 13 residues. Per the germline V gene, CDR1 is SGHRS and CDR2 is YFSETQ. V trimming: 5 bases; J trimming: 5 bases; junction bases outside the gene matches: 3.

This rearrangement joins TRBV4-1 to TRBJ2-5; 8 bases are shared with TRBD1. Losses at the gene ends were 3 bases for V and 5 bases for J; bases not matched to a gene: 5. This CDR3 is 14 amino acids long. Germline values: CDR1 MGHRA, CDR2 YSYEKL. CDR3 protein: CASSQVQGVETQYF. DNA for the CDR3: TGCGCCAGCAGCCAGGTACAGGGGGTTGAGACCCAGTACTTC.

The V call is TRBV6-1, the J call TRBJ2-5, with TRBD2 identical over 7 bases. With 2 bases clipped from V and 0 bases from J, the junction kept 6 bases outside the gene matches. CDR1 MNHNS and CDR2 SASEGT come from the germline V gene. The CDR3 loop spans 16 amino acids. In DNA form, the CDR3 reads TGTGCCAGCAGTGAATGGGAGGGCCGAAACCAAGAGACCCAGTACTTC. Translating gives CASSEWEGRNQETQYF.

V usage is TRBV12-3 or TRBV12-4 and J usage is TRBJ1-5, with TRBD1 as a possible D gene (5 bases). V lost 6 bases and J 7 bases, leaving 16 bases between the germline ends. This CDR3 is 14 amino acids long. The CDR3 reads CASRSGLAHQPQHF. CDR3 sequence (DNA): TGTGCCAGCAGGTCGGGACTGGCGCACCAGCCCCAGCATTTT.

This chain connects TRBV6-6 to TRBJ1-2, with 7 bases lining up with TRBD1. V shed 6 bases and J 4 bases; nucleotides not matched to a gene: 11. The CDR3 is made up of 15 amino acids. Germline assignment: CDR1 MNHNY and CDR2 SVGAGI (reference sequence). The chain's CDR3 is CASRELTGQSYGYTF. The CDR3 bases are TGTGCCAGCAGAGAACTAACGGGACAGAGCTATGGCTACACCTTC.

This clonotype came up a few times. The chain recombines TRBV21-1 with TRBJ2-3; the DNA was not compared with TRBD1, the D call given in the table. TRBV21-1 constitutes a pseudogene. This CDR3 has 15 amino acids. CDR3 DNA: TGTGCCAGCAGCAAAGGCAGGGAAGGCACAGATACGCAGTATTTT. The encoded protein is CASSKGREGTDTQYF.

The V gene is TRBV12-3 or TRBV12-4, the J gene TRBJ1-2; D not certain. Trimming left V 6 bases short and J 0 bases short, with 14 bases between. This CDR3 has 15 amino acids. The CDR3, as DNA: TGTGCCAGCAGCCTTAACGACCGGACTAACTATGGCTACACCTTC. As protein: CASSLNDRTNYGYTF.